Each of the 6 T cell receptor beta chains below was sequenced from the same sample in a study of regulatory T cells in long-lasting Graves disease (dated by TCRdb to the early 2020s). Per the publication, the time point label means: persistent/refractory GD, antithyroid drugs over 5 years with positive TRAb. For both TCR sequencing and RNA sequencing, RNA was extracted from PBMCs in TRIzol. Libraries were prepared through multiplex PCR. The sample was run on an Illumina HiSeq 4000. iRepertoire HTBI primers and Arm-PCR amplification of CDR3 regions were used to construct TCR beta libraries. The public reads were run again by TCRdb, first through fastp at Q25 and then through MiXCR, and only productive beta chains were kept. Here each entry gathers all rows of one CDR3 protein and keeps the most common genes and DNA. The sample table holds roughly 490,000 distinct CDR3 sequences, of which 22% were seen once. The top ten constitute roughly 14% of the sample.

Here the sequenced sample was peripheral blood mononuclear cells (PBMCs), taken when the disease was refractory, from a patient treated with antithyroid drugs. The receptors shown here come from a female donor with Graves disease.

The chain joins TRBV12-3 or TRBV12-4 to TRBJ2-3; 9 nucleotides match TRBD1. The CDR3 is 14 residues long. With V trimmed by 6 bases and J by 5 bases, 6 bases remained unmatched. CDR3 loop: CASRPDRGIDTQYF. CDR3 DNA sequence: TGTGCCAGCAGACCCGACAGGGGGATAGATACGCAGTATTTT.

The CDR3 DNA follows: TGTGCCAGCAGCCAGCCGCCCCAGGACATATATTTT. Translation: CASSQPPQDIYF. The rearrangement joins TRBV3-1 to TRBJ1-3, with D uncertain. Looked up from germline, CDR1 is LGHDT and CDR2 is YNNKEL (reference sequence). The V and J ends lost 3 bases and 12 bases respectively, with 12 bases between them. The CDR3 is made up of 12 amino acids.

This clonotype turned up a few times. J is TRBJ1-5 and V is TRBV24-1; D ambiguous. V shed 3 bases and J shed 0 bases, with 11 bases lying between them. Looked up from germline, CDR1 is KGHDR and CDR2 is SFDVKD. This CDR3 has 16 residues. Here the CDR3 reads CATSDRWASSNQPQHF. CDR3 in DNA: TGTGCCACCAGTGATCGGTGGGCATCTAGCAATCAGCCCCAGCATTTT.

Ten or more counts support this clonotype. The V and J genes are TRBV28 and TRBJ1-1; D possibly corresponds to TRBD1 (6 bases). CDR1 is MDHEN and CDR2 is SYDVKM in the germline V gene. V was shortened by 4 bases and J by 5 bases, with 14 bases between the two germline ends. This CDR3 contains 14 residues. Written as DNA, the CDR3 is TGTGCCAGCAGTTCACAGGGATGGGAAACTGAAGCTTTCTTT. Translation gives CASSSQGWETEAFF.

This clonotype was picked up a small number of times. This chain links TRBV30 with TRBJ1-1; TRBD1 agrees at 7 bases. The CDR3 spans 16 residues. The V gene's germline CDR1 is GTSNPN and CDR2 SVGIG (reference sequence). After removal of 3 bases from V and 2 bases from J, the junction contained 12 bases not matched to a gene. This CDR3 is CAWSPRGRGSNTEAFF. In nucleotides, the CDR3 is TGTGCCTGGAGCCCTCGGGGCAGGGGGAGTAACACTGAAGCTTTCTTT. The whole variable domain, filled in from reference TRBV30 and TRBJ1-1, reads SQTIHQWPATLVQPVGSPLSLECTVEGTSNPNLYWYRQAAGRGLQLLFYSVGIGQISSEVPQNLSASRPQDRQFILSSKKLLLSDSGFYLCAWSPRGRGSNTEAFFGQGTRLTVV.

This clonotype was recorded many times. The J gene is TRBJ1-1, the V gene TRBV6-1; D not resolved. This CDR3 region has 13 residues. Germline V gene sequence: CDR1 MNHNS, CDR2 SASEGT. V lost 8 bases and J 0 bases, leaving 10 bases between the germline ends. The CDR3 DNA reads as TGTGCCAGCCTCCCCAAGATGAACACTGAAGCTTTCTTT. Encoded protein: CASLPKMNTEAFF.